These 29 T cell receptor beta chains were all obtained from the same sample, sequenced in a study of breast tumors, draining lymph nodes, adjacent tissues. Each CDR3 protein gets one entry after TCRdb re-called the multiplex PCR reads with MiXCR. This table has more than 10,000 distinct CDR3 sequences, about 70% appearing once. Sequencing was performed on tumor-adjacent breast tissue. Receptor source: a female donor with breast cancer. Some clones in this sample may be carry-over from other donors' samples.

The V gene is TRBV29-1, the J gene TRBJ2-2; no firm D call. The CDR3 totals 12 residues. Germline CDR1 and CDR2: SQVTM and ANQGSEA. V lost 7 bases and J 6 bases, leaving 12 bases between the germline ends. CDR3 residues: CSATHRAGELFF. The CDR3 bases are TGCAGCGCGACCCACCGAGCCGGGGAGCTGTTTTTT.

V is TRBV7-4 and J is TRBJ1-2, with TRBD1 matching 8 bases. This CDR3 region has 15 residues. Germline lookup yields CDR1 SGHVT and CDR2 SQSDAQ. The V and J ends lost 4 bases and 7 bases, in that order; junction bases with no gene match: 11. The CDR3 region is CASSSGQGAFGGYTF. CDR3 sequence (DNA): TGTGCCAGCAGCTCCGGACAGGGAGCTTTTGGTGGCTACACCTTC.

This chain connects TRBV5-1 to TRBJ2-7; 16 bases align to TRBD2. The CDR3 covers 17 residues. J was trimmed by 5 bases and V by 4 bases; bases with no gene match: 9. The germline V gene has CDR1 SGHRS and CDR2 YFSETQ. The CDR3 here is CASSPYGTSGRVHEQYF. As DNA, the CDR3 is TGCGCCAGCAGCCCTTACGGGACTAGCGGGAGGGTTCACGAGCAGTACTTC.

This clonotype was seen ten or more times. The gene calls are TRBV27 and TRBJ2-2; maybe TRBD2 (6 bases). Germline CDR1 and CDR2: MNHEY and SMNVEV (reference sequence). The CDR3 loop spans 13 amino acids. V shed 7 bases and J shed 7 bases, with 13 bases lying between them. Here the CDR3 reads CASTGEGRGELFF. The CDR3 DNA follows: TGTGCCAGCACGGGAGAGGGACGCGGGGAGCTGTTTTTT.

V usage is TRBV7-2 and J usage is TRBJ2-5; 7 bases match TRBD1. The V gene's germline CDR1 is SGHTA and CDR2 FQGNSA. The CDR3 covers 14 residues. The ends lost 4 bases at V and 1 base at J; junction bases unmatched: 3. CDR3 protein: CASSWGTAQETQYF. The CDR3 DNA follows: TGTGCCAGCAGCTGGGGGACAGCCCAAGAGACCCAGTACTTC.

V usage is TRBV12-3 or TRBV12-4 and J usage is TRBJ1-6; the D gene is possibly TRBD1 (5 bases). The V end lost 5 bases, the J end lost 7 bases, and 15 bases lay between the germline ends. This CDR3 spans 15 amino acids. The CDR3 DNA is TGTGCCAGCAGTCCCGGAACAGGTTACAATTCACCCCTCCACTTT. Translation gives CASSPGTGYNSPLHF.

J is TRBJ1-2 and V is TRBV7-6; no definite D call. The CDR3 loop spans 15 amino acids. Per germline, CDR1 SGHVS and CDR2 FNYEAQ. Between the trimmed V and J ends, which lost 5 bases and 8 bases, there was a span of 21 bases. Written as DNA, the CDR3 is TGTGCCAGCAGCCCAGAGGGAGAGAGTATGGAAGGCTACACCTTC. This sequence encodes CASSPEGESMEGYTF.

This sequence joins TRBV7-9 and TRBJ2-1, with D hard to call. In germline, CDR1 is SEHNR, CDR2 FQNEAQ (reference sequence). The CDR3 extends over 16 amino acids. The V end lost 0 bases, the J end lost 2 bases, and 11 bases lay between the germline ends. Written as DNA, the CDR3 is TGTGCCAGCAGCTTAGCGGGCCTCGCCCCCTACAATGAGCAGTTCTTC. Its translation: CASSLAGLAPYNEQFF.

The chain combines TRBV10-1 with TRBJ2-1; 13 nucleotides agree with TRBD2. V lost 2 bases, J lost 3 bases, and 4 bases stayed unmatched. Germline CDR1 and CDR2: WNHNN and SYGVQD (reference sequence). The CDR3 sequence is 17 residues long. The CDR3 nucleotides are TGCGCCAGCAGTGAGACAGGGACTAGCGGGAACTACAATGAGCAGTTCTTC. Residues: CASSETGTSGNYNEQFF.

This sequence joins TRBV6-1 and TRBJ2-7; D is ambiguous. V lost 3 bases to trimming and J lost 12 bases, with 15 bases between them. This CDR3 spans 12 amino acids. Germline-derived CDR1 and CDR2 are MNHNS and SASEGT. The CDR3 sequence is CASSDRLPPLYF. DNA of the CDR3: TGTGCCAGCAGTGATAGACTGCCCCCTCTGTACTTC.

V and J are TRBV7-2 and TRBJ2-5; D gene ambiguous. The V end was cut by 8 bases, the J end by 7 bases, with 17 bases between. Germline CDR1 SGHTA, CDR2 FQGNSA. The CDR3 has 13 residues. The CDR3 DNA sequence: TGTGCCAGCGGCACACACGGAGAAGCGACCCAGTACTTC. Its protein is CASGTHGEATQYF.

The chain combines TRBV9 with TRBJ2-2, with D tentatively TRBD2 (6 bases). The CDR3 is 15 residues long. CDR1 is SGDLS and CDR2 is YYNGEE in the germline V gene. Deletions cut 3 bases from V and 5 bases from J, with 14 bases between. CDR3 loop: CASSGLPLATGELFF. The CDR3 DNA reads TGTGCCAGCAGCGGTCTTCCCCTAGCGACCGGGGAGCTGTTTTTT.

The sample holds one count of this clonotype. The gene calls are TRBV5-1 and TRBJ2-3, with D perhaps matching TRBD1 (6 bases). Germline V gives CDR1 SGHRS, CDR2 YFSETQ. V lost 2 bases to trimming and J lost 2 bases, with 9 bases between them. The CDR3 consists of 14 residues. The CDR3 reads CASSLGQFTDTQYF. CDR3 nucleotide sequence: TGCGCCAGCAGCTTAGGACAGTTCACAGATACGCAGTATTTT. Supplemented by reference TRBV5-1 and TRBJ2-3, the full variable domain reads KAGVTQTPRYLIKTRGQQVTLSCSPISGHRSVSWYQQTPGQGLQFLFEYFSETQRNKGNFPGRFSGRQFSNSRSEMNVSTLELGDSALYLCASSLGQFTDTQYFGPGTRLTVL.

This clonotype was observed a single time. The rearrangement links TRBV5-6 to TRBJ1-1; maybe TRBD1 (6 bases). CDR1 is SGHDT, CDR2 YYEEEE, per germline. V was clipped by 1 base and J by 2 bases, with 15 bases between them. The CDR3 extends over 16 amino acids. Here the CDR3 DNA reads TGTGCCAGCAGCTTGTGGGGGGCGCGGGAAAACACTGAAGCTTTCTTT. Translating it yields CASSLWGARENTEAFF.

The V and J genes are TRBV6-6 and TRBJ2-3, with a weak D call TRBD1 (7 bases). In germline, CDR1 is MNHNY, CDR2 SVGAGI (reference sequence). The CDR3 covers 14 residues. Trimming removed 8 bases at V and 5 bases at J, with 17 bases between. The CDR3 loop is CASVRAGGGDTQYF. CDR3 nucleotide sequence: TGTGCCAGCGTCAGGGCAGGGGGAGGAGATACGCAGTATTTT.

The rearrangement uses TRBV6-5 and TRBJ2-5, with 9 nucleotides matching TRBD1. Germline V CDR1 and CDR2: MNHEY, SVGAGI. J was trimmed by 5 bases and V by 5 bases; bases with no gene match: 9. CDR3 size: 15 residues. The CDR3 DNA sequence: TGTGCCAGCAGTATGGGACAGGGCCTCTGGGAGACCCAGTACTTC. Encoded protein: CASSMGQGLWETQYF.

This clonotype appeared many times. The genes are TRBV4-1 and TRBJ2-6; no reliable D call. V was clipped by 0 bases and J by 4 bases, with 4 bases between them. Germline-derived CDR1 and CDR2 are MGHRA and YSYEKL. This CDR3 is built from 14 residues. The CDR3 DNA is TGCGCCAGCAGCCAAGAGGGGGGGGCCAACGTCCTGACTTTC. Residues: CASSQEGGANVLTF.

This clonotype was counted many times. This chain joins TRBV7-6 and TRBJ2-1, with TRBD2 identical over 8 bases. The CDR3 extends over 15 amino acids. V lost 2 bases and J lost 5; bases outside the gene matches: 5. Germline V CDR1 and CDR2: SGHVS, FNYEAQ. CDR3 DNA sequence: TGTGCCAGCAGCTTAACGGGAGGGCCGGACAATGAGCAGTTCTTC. Translated: CASSLTGGPDNEQFF.

By sample share, this clonotype is medium-sized (0.01 to 0.1%). V usage is TRBV20-1 and J usage is TRBJ2-7; no reliable D call. The V end lost 7 bases, the J end lost 7 bases, and 14 bases lay between the germline ends. The CDR3 covers 11 residues. Looked up from germline, CDR1 is DFQATT and CDR2 is SNEGSKA (reference sequence). CDR3 in DNA: TGCAGTGTCAGACCTTTATGGGAGCAGTACTTC. Translating it yields CSVRPLWEQYF.

V and J are TRBV6-6 and TRBJ2-7, with D possibly TRBD2 on 6 matching bases. The CDR3 contains 14 residues. V was shortened by 5 bases and J by 5 bases, with 16 bases between the two germline ends. From germline, CDR1 is MNHNY and CDR2 SVGAGI (reference sequence). In DNA form, the CDR3 reads TGTGCCAGCAGTCCACTAGCATCCAAAGACGAGCAGTACTTC. Protein product: CASSPLASKDEQYF.

The V gene is TRBV5-6, the J gene TRBJ1-6; unclear D gene. This CDR3 contains 14 residues. Trimming shortened V by 0 bases and J by 4 bases, and 5 bases separated the two germline ends. In germline, CDR1 is SGHDT, CDR2 YYEEEE. The CDR3 DNA reads TGTGCCAGCAGCTTGGCGGGGTATAATTCACCCCTCCACTTT. Protein sequence: CASSLAGYNSPLHF.

The gene calls are TRBV10-3 and TRBJ1-2; no clear D. V lost 10 bases to trimming and J lost 1 base, with 13 bases between them. The CDR3 has 13 residues. Germline V gene data show CDR1 as ENHRY and CDR2 as SYGVKD. The CDR3 coding sequence is TGTGCCACCGGTCCGATGGGTAACTATGGCTACACCTTC. It codes for CATGPMGNYGYTF.

The chain carries TRBV7-8 and TRBJ2-7; 8 nucleotides match TRBD1. J was trimmed by 6 bases and V by 2 bases; bases with no gene match: 9. From germline, CDR1 is SGHVS and CDR2 FQNEAQ. This CDR3 is built from 15 residues. The CDR3: CASSLQSRGLGEQYF. CDR3 sequence (DNA): TGTGCCAGCAGCTTACAAAGCAGGGGGCTGGGCGAGCAGTACTTC.

By proportion, this clonotype is medium-sized. This sequence joins TRBV15 and TRBJ2-7; 10 nucleotides align to TRBD1. The germline V gene encodes CDR1 LNHNV and CDR2 YYDKDF (reference sequence). Trimming at V came to 1 base and at J to 6 bases, leaving 6 bases not matched to a gene. The CDR3 is 15 residues long. CDR3 sequence (DNA): TGTGCCACCAGCAGAGGGGGAGGACAGGGGGGCGAGCAGTACTTC. Protein sequence: CATSRGGGQGGEQYF.

Relative to its sample, this clonotype is medium-sized. This chain joins TRBV4-2 and TRBJ2-7, with 11 bases aligning to TRBD2. V lost 2 bases, J lost 1 base, and 1 base stayed unmatched. Germline-derived CDR1 and CDR2 are LGHNA and YNFKEQ. The CDR3 has 15 residues. The CDR3 spells CASSQLAGGSYEQYF. The CDR3 region has the DNA TGTGCCAGCAGCCAACTAGCGGGAGGTTCCTACGAGCAGTACTTC.

V gene TRBV7-9 combines with J gene TRBJ2-1; D is tentatively TRBD1 or TRBD2 (7 bases each). CDR1 is SEHNR and CDR2 is FQNEAQ in the germline V gene (reference sequence). V was pared by 1 base and J by 4 bases, with 11 bases between. The CDR3 contains 15 residues. The CDR3 protein is CASSLGQGGYNEQFF. CDR3 bases: TGTGCCAGCAGCTTAGGCCAGGGGGGGTACAATGAGCAGTTCTTC.

There are many counts of this clonotype. The chain employs TRBV19 and TRBJ2-7; D unclear. CDR1 and CDR2 from the germline V gene are LNHDA and SQIVND (reference sequence). Trimming stripped 4 bases from V and 7 bases from J, with 14 bases between. The CDR3 covers 13 residues. CDR3: CASSTKSRGEQYF. For the CDR3, the DNA is TGTGCCAGTAGTACTAAGTCCCGTGGGGAGCAGTACTTC.

V usage is TRBV4-1 and J usage is TRBJ1-2; D is uncertain. From germline, CDR1 is MGHRA and CDR2 YSYEKL. V lost 3 bases, J lost 0 bases, and 11 bases lay in between. The CDR3 has 15 residues. CDR3 residues: CASSQGDPANYGYTF. The CDR3 DNA is TGCGCCAGCAGCCAGGGAGACCCGGCTAACTATGGCTACACCTTC.

The chain combines TRBV15 with TRBJ2-1; TRBD2 matches at 13 bases. The V and J ends lost 4 bases and 0 bases, in that order; junction bases with no gene match: 6. CDR1 LNHNV and CDR2 YYDKDF come from the germline V gene (reference sequence). CDR3 size: 18 residues. This CDR3 is CATSKTSGGLSSYNEQFF. CDR3 bases: TGTGCCACCAGCAAGACTAGCGGGGGGCTGAGCTCCTACAATGAGCAGTTCTTC.